This TCR beta chain appears in the sequencing data of a study of siplizumab effects on memory and regulatory T cells. The CDR3 covers 13 residues. V was clipped by 3 bases and J by 7 bases, with 10 bases between them. The germline CDR1 and CDR2 sequences are LNHDA and SQIVND (reference sequence). Method: immunoSEQ multiplex PCR; TCRdb's copy keeps in-frame clones and lacks some. The sample lists around 65,000 clones; 70% to 80% were seen once. The source of this sequence is a human donor in good health. V usage is TRBV19 and J usage is TRBJ1-5; D unresolved. Specimen: memory CD4+ T cells sorted from blood. CDR3 sequence: CASSISPVQPQHF. In DNA, the CDR3 is TGTGCCAGTAGTATTTCACCGGTACAGCCCCAGCATTTT.